What follows describes a single TCR beta chain. The antigen is not known. This sample was included in a study of vaccination and CD4 T cells after COVID-19. Study-wide context: Participants received two doses of either BNT162b2 or mRNA-1273 vaccine. Samples were taken after vaccination, a median of approximately 72 days after dose two, with a range of 14 to 241.

V was clipped by 5 bases and J by 8 bases, with 8 bases between them. The length of the CDR3 is 11 residues. Germline loops: CDR1 SGHTA, CDR2 FQGNSA. Documented treatment: approximately nine-day PBMC culture with coronavirus spike peptide pools or control peptides (ViraFEST assay). There were positive PCR dates ranging from March to December 2020, all predating US Alpha, Beta and Delta variants. Culture conditions combined 2.2 million or so PBMCs per well with about 9.2 IU/ml IL-2 and roughly 10 ug/ml peptide pools. The study sequenced cultured CD4+ T cell DNA using the Oncomine TCR Beta short-read assay. MiXCR, run by TCRdb on the PCR reads, gives a single entry per CDR3 protein. The table includes 20,000 or so distinct CDR3 sequences, roughly 50% detected once.

The rearrangement links TRBV7-2 to TRBJ2-3; the D is unclear. Sequencing was performed on CD4+ T cells from blood, cultured in vitro, taken before SARS-CoV-2 vaccination. This receptor was obtained from a human donor who had recovered from COVID-19. This chain's CDR3 is CASSPSVTQYF. CDR3 nucleotides: TGTGCCAGCAGCCCATCGGTTACGCAGTATTTT.